The present TCR beta chain was sequenced within a study of blood T cell repertoires in COVID-19. Study-wide context: The United States, Italy and Spain provided the acute and convalescent COVID-19 samples. T cells, B-cell-depleted T cells, or PBMCs provided the cDNA or gDNA that served as material.

Germline V gives CDR1 MNHNY, CDR2 SVGAGI (reference sequence). Trimming left V 5 bases short and J 4 bases short, with 14 bases between. This CDR3 has 14 residues. Some clones are missing from TCRdb's copy, which holds only in-frame ones; the method was immunoSEQ multiplex PCR. The sample contains about 130,000 clones, about 91% of which appear only once. This clone was seen a few times. The receptor's source is a man aged 45-65 years with acute or convalescent COVID-19. Sequenced: peripheral blood. This sequence joins TRBV6-6 and TRBJ1-1; maybe TRBD1 (5 bases). The CDR3 nucleotides are TGTGCCAGCAGTGGCCGGGGGGGGGTCACTGAAGCTTTCTTT. Protein sequence: CASSGRGGVTEAFF.